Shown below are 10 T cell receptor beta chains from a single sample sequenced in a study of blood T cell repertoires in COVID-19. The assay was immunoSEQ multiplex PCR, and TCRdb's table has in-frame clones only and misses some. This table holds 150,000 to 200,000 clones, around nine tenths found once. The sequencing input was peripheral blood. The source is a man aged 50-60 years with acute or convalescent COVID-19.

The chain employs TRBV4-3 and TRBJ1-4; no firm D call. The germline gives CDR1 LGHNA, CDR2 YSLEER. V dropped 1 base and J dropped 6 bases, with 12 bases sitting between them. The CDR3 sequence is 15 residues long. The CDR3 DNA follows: TGCGCCAGCAGCCAAGGCTCGGAGACCTATGAAAAACTGTTTTTT. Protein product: CASSQGSETYEKLFF.

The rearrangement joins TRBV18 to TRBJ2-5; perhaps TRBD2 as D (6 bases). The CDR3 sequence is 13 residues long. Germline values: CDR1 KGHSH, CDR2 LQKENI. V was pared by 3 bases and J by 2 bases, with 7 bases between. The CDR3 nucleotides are TGTGCCAGCTCACCCGGAGGGCAAGAGACCCAGTACTTC. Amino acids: CASSPGGQETQYF.

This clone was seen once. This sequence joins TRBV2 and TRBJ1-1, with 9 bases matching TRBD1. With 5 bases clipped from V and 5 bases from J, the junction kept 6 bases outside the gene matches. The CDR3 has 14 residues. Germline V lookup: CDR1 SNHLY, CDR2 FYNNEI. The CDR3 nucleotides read TGTGCCAGCAGTAACAGGGGGCAGGGGACTGAAGCTTTCTTT. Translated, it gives CASSNRGQGTEAFF.

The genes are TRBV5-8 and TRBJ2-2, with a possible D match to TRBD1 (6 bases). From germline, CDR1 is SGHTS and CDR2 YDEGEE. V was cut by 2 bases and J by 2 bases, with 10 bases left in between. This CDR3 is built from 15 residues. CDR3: CASSFTGLNTGELFF. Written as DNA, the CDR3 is TGTGCCAGCAGCTTTACAGGGCTAAACACCGGGGAGCTGTTTTTT.

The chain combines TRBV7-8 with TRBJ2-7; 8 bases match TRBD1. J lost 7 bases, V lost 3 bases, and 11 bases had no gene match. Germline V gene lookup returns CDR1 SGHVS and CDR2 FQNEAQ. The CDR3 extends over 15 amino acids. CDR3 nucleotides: TGTGCCAGCAGCTTTACTGCGGGACAGGTCGGTGAGCAGTACGTC. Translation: CASSFTAGQVGEQYV.

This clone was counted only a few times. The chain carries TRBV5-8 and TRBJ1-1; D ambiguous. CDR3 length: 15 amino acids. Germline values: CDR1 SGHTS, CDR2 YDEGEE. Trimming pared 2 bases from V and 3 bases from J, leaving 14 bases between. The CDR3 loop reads CASSFLGPLDTEAFF. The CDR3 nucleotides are TGTGCCAGCAGCTTCCTGGGCCCCCTGGACACTGAAGCTTTCTTT. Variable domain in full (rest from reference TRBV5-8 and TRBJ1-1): EAGVTQSPTHLIKTRGQQATLRCSPISGHTSVYWYQQALGLGLQFLLWYDEGEERNRGNFPPRFSGRQFPNYSSELNVNALELEDSALYLCASSFLGPLDTEAFFGQGTRLTVV.

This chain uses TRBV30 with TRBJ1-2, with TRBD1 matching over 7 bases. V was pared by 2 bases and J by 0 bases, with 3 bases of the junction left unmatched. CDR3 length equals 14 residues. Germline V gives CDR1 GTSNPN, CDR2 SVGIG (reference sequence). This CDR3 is CAWSLQGANYGYTF. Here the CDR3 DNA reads TGTGCCTGGAGTTTGCAGGGGGCTAACTATGGCTACACCTTC.

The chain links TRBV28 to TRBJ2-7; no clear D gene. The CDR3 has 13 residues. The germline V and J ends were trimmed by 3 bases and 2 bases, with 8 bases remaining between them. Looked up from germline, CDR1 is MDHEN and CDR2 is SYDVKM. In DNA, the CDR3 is TGTGCCAGCAGTTTGGTCCGCGCCTACGAGCAGTACTTC. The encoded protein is CASSLVRAYEQYF.

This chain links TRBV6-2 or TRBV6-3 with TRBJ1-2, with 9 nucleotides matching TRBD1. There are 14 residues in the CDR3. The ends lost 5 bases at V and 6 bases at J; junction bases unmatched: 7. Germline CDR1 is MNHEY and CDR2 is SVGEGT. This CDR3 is CASSPGQGWDGYTF. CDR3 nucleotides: TGTGCCAGCAGTCCCGGACAGGGGTGGGATGGCTACACCTTC.

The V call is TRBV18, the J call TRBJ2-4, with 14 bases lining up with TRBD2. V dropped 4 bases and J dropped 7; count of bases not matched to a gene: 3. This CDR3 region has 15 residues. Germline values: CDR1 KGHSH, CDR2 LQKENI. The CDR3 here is CASSRGTSGSNIQYF. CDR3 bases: TGTGCCAGCTCACGCGGGACTAGCGGGAGCAACATTCAGTACTTC.